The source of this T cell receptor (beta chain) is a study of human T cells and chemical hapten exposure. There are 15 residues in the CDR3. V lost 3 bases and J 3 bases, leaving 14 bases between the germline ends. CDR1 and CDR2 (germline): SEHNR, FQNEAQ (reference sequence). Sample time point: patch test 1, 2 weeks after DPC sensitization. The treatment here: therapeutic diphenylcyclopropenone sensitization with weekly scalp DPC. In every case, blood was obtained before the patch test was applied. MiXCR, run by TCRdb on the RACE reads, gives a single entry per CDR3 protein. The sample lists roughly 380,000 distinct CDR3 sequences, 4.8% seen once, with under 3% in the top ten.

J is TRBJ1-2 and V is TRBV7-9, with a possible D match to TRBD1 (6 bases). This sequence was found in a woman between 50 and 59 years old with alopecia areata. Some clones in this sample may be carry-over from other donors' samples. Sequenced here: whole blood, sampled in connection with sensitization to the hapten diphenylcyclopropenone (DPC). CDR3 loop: CASSLYREADYGYTF. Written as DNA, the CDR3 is TGTGCCAGCAGCTTGTACAGGGAGGCGGACTATGGCTACACCTTC.